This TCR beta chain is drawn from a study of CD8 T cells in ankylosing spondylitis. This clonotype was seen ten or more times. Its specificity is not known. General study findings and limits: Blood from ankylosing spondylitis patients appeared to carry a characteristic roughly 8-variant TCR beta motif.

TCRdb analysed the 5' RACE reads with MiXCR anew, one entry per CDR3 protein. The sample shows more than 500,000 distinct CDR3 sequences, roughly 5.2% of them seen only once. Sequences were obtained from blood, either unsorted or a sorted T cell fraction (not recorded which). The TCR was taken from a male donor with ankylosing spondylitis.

The DNA for the CDR3 is TGTGCCTCCAGGACAGGGGTTGACTCTGGGGCCAACGTCCTGACTTTC. Amino acids: CASRTGVDSGANVLTF. The chain recombines TRBV5-6 with TRBJ2-6; TRBD1 matches at 9 bases. Per germline, CDR1 SGHDT and CDR2 YYEEEE. This CDR3 region has 16 residues. V was pared by 10 bases and J by 0 bases, with 8 bases of the junction left unmatched.